This record concerns one T cell receptor (beta chain) sequence. Antigen: not known. Trimming removed 6 bases at V and 4 bases at J, with 10 bases between. This CDR3 contains 13 residues. This sample is part of a study of response to subunit inactivated influenza vaccine. Study observations and caveats: Authors suggested each seasonal influenza vaccination recruits few new T cells.

TCRdb fed the RT-PCR reads into MiXCR, producing one record per CDR3 protein. The sample yields hundreds of thousands of distinct CDR3 sequences, roughly 9.7% seen once. The sequences come from PBMCs from blood, collected roughly 6 weeks after vaccination. The TCR was taken from a man between 45 and 60 years old who received an inactivated influenza vaccine. This chain uses TRBV12-3 or TRBV12-4 with TRBJ2-1; D tentatively reads TRBD1 or TRBD2 (5 bases each). The CDR3 spells CASSGAEYNEQFF. CDR3 DNA: TGTGCCAGCAGCGGGGCCGAATACAATGAGCAGTTCTTC.